This T cell receptor beta chain was profiled in a study of T-cell reconstitution after alpha-beta-depleted transplantation in children (dated by TCRdb to about 2016). For the wider study: Using TCR repertoire profiling, the study followed T-cell immune reconstitution in a quantitative way in children after TCRalphabeta/CD19-depleted allogeneic hematopoietic cell transplantation.

Libraries were built with PCR. Reads for this sample came from an Illumina HiSeq 2500. TCR library preparation used molecular barcoding, with unique molecular identifiers applied to normalize quantification of the TCRbeta repertoire. TCRdb reworked the public reads: Q25 trimming with fastp, MiXCR clone assembly, productive beta chains retained. Under each unique CDR3 protein, matching rows form one entry showing the most common genes and DNA. In this sample the table shows roughly 500,000 distinct CDR3 sequences, approximately 12% of which occur a single time. Around 6% of the sample goes to the ten largest clones. About this clonotype itself: The target of this receptor is not known. It has no much larger one-base neighbor in the sample; base qualities were not kept.

The sequence was collected from a human donor who donated a stem cell graft to a child with combined immunodeficiency. Sequenced material: PBMCs from the stem cell graft donor, taken from the stem cell graft.

Read as DNA, the sequence is TGCAGTGTCCGGGACAGGGGTTCCTACGAGCAGTACTTC. The resulting protein is CSVRDRGSYEQYF. Here the chain combines TRBV20-1 and TRBJ2-7, with 10 bases in between that match TRBD1. The V end gives up 7 bases and the J end 1 base, leaving 4 bases in the junction not matched to a gene. The CDR3 has 13 amino acids, counting the end cysteine and phenylalanine. Only the CDR3 part of the read is kept: 39 bases, read in frame from the first base. CDR1 and CDR2, looked up from the germline V gene (reference sequence), are DFQATT and SNEGSKA.